The clone carrying this T cell receptor beta chain has ten or more counts. This sample stems from a study of T cells in Graves' hyperthyroidism and ophthalmopathy. Graves' hyperthyroidism was deemed stable absent ophthalmopathy progression within 18 months. Using roughly 9.4 ml of fresh peripheral blood, PBMCs were prepared. V dropped 3 bases and J dropped 0 bases, with 12 bases sitting between them. This CDR3 is 16 amino acids long. Germline V gives CDR1 MNHNS, CDR2 SASEGT. Amplified TCR beta CDR3 regions derived from RNA transcripts. An initial round of RT-PCR targeting the TCR CDR3 relied on the HTBI primer set. One entry per CDR3 protein, called by TCRdb with MiXCR from the multiplex PCR reads. The profile shows approximately 610,000 distinct CDR3 sequences, over 15% of them singletons.

The chain recombines TRBV6-1 with TRBJ2-1, with TRBD1 as a possible D gene (6 bases). The origin of this receptor is a woman aged 18-29 years with Graves' hyperthyroidism. Sequencing was performed on blood. The CDR3 nucleotides read TGTGCCAGCAGTGACCCGACAGGCAGCTCCTACAATGAGCAGTTCTTC. Its translation: CASSDPTGSSYNEQFF.